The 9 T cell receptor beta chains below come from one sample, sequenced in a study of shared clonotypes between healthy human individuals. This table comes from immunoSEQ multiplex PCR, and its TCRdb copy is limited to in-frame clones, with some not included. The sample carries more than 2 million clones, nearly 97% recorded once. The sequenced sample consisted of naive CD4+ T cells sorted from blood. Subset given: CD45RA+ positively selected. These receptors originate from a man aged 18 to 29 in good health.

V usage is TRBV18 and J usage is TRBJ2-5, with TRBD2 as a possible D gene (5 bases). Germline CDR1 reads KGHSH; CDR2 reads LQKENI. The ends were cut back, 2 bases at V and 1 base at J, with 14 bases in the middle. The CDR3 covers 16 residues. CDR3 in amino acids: CASSPILGSVQETQYF. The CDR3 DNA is TGTGCCAGCTCACCAATACTGGGGAGTGTCCAAGAGACCCAGTACTTC. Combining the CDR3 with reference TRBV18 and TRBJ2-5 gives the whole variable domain NAGVMQNPRHLVRRRGQEARLRCSPMKGHSHVYWYRQLPEEGLKFMVYLQKENIIDESGMPKERFSAEFPKEGPSILRIQQVVRGDSAAYFCASSPILGSVQETQYFGPGTRLLVL.

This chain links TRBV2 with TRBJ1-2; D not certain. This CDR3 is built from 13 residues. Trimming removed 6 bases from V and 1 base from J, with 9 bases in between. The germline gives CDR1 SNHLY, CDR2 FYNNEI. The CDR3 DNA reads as TGTGCCAGCAGAAGACTGAGTAACTATGGCTACACCTTC. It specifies CASRRLSNYGYTF.

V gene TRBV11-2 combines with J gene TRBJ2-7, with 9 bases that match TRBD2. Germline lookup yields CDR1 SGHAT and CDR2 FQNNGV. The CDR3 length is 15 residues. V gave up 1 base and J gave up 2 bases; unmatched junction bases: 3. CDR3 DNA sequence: TGTGCCAGCAGCTTAGGACTAGCGGATCCCTACGAGCAGTACTTC. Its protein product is CASSLGLADPYEQYF.

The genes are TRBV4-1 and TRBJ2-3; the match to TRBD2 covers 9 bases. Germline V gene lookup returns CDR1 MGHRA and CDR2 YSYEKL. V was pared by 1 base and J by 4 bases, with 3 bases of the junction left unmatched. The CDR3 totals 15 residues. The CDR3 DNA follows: TGCGCCAGCAGCCAAGGTAGCGGGGGCGCAGATACGCAGTATTTT. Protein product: CASSQGSGGADTQYF.

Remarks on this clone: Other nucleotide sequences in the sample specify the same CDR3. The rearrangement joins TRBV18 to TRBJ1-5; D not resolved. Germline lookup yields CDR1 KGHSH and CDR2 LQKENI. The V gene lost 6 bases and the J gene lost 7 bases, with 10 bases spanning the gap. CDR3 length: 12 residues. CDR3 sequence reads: CASSPLGQPQHF. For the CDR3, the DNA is TGTGCCAGCTCGCCCCTGGGGCAGCCCCAGCATTTT.

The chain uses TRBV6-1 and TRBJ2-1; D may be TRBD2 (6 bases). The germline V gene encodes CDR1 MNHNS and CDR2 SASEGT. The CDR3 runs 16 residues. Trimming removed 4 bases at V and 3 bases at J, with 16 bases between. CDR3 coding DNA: TGTGCCAGCAGTGGGCTGGGGGAGGCAATCTACAATGAGCAGTTCTTC. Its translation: CASSGLGEAIYNEQFF.

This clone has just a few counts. The chain's CDR3 is CASRWADIYGYTF. In DNA, the CDR3 is TGTGCCAGCAGATGGGCCGATATCTATGGCTACACCTTC. This chain uses TRBV6-1 with TRBJ1-2; D unresolved. CDR1 is MNHNS and CDR2 is SASEGT in the germline V gene. The length of the CDR3 is 13 residues. The V and J ends lost 6 bases and 4 bases respectively, with 12 bases between them.

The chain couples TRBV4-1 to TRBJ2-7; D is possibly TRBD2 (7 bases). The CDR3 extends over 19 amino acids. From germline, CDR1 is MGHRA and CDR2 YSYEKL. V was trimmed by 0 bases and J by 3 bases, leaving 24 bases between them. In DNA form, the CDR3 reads TGCGCCAGCAGCCAAGATGGGGGGCTAGCGGACCTCGAGGGCTACGAGCAGTACTTC. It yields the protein CASSQDGGLADLEGYEQYF.

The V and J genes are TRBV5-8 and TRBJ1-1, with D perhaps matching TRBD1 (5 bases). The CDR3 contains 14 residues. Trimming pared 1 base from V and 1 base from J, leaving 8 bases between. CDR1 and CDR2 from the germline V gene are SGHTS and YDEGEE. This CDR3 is CASSLFGGNTEAFF. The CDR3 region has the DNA TGTGCCAGCAGCTTGTTTGGGGGGAACACTGAAGCTTTCTTT.